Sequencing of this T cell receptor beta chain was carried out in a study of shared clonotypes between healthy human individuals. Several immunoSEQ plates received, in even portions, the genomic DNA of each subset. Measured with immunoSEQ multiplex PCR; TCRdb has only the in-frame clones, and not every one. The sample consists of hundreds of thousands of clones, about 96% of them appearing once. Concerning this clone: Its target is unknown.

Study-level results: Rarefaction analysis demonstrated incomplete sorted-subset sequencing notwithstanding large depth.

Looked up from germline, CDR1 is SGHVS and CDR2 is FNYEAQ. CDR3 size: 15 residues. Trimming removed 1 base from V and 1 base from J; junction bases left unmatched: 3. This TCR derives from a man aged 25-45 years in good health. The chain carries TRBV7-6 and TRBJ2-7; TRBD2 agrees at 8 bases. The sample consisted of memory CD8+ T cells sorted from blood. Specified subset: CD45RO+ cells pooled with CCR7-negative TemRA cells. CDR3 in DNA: TGTGCCAGCAGCTTAGAGGAGCGGGAGTCCTACGAGCAGTACTTC. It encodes CASSLEERESYEQYF.